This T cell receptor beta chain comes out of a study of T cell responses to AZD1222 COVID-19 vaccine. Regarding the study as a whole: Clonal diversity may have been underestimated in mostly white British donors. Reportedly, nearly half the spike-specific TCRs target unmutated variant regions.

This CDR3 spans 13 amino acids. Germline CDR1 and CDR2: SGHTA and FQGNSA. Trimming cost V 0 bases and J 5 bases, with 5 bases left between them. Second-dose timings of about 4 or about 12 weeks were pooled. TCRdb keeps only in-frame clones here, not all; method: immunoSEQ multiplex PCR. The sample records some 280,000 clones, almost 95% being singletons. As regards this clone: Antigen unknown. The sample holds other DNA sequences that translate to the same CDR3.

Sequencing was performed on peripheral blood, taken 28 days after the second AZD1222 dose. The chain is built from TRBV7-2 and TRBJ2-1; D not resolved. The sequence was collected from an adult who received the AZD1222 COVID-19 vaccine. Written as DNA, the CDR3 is TGTGCCAGCAGCTTAGCGCGCGACAATGAGCAGTTCTTC. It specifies CASSLARDNEQFF.